This T cell receptor (beta chain) was profiled in a study of shared clonotypes between healthy human individuals. Study-wide points: Even with large depth, rarefaction showed that sorted-subset sequencing was incomplete.

Healthy adults negative for HIV, lacking recent acute infections or vaccinations, served as donors. The table came from immunoSEQ multiplex PCR; TCRdb's copy has only in-frame clones and leaves some out. The sample yields 650,000 to 750,000 clones, about 78% seen once. Germline lookup yields CDR1 MGHDK and CDR2 SYGVNS. V dropped 2 bases and J dropped 4 bases, with 10 bases sitting between them. The CDR3 length is 14 residues. Comments on this clone: The antigen is unknown.

This clonotype originated in a woman in her thirties in good health. Sequences were obtained from memory CD4+ T cells sorted from blood. Stated subset: CD45RA-negative fraction. The V call is TRBV25-1, the J call TRBJ2-3; possible D gene TRBD2, 6 bases. DNA of the CDR3: TGTGCCAGCAGTGAAAGGAGGGGAGCAGATACGCAGTATTTT. Its protein product is CASSERRGADTQYF.